This is a list of T cell receptor beta chains from one sample in a study of blood T cell repertoires in COVID-19. Libraries were prepared by immunoSEQ multiplex PCR; TCRdb keeps only in-frame clonotypes and omits some of them. The sample carries more than 90,000 clones, about three quarters recorded once. What was sequenced was peripheral blood. Receptors originate from a man aged 70 or older with acute or convalescent COVID-19. CDR3s include the opening cysteine and the closing phenylalanine or tryptophan. Fields, in order: clone size, J gene, V gene, D gene, CDR3 protein, CDR3 DNA. D genes are given only for firm matches. A row's size may be missing; if present it is once, few, many or a size class.

NA,TRBJ2-5,TRBV6-5,TRBD1,CASSWTGGDETQYF,TGTGCCAGCAGTTGGACAGGGGGCGATGAGACCCAGTACTTC
few,TRBJ2-7,TRBV7-3,NA,CASSLGQASSYEQYF,TGTGCCAGCAGCTTAGGGCAGGCGAGCTCCTACGAGCAGTACTTC
NA,TRBJ2-3,TRBV21-1,NA,CASSKKGRQGSPDTQYF,TGTGCCAGCAGCAAAAAGGGCAGACAGGGTTCTCCAGATACGCAGTATTTT
NA,TRBJ2-1,TRBV7-3,NA,CASSPDLYNEQFF,TGTGCCAGCAGCCCTGACTTGTACAATGAGCAGTTCTTC
NA,TRBJ2-7,TRBV5-4,NA,CASSLAGLREQYF,TGTGCCAGCAGCTTAGCAGGACTAAGAGAGCAGTACTTC
NA,TRBJ2-7,TRBV5-3,NA,CATPQADEQYF,TGTGCCACTCCCCAAGCGGACGAGCAGTACTTC
NA,TRBJ2-7,TRBV6-2/TRBV6-3,NA,CASSYSGGDRGNTYEQYF,TGTGCCAGCAGTTACTCCGGGGGGGACAGAGGAAATACCTACGAGCAGTACTTC
NA,TRBJ1-6,TRBV2,TRBD1,CASNRDSNSPLHF,TGTGCCAGCAACCGGGACAGTAATTCACCCCTCCACTTT
NA,TRBJ2-3,TRBV5-1,NA,CASSPRPWEVTDTQYF,TGCGCCAGCAGCCCGAGACCGTGGGAGGTCACAGATACGCAGTATTTT
NA,TRBJ1-3,TRBV7-9,NA,CASSLAIPFSGNTIYF,TGTGCCAGCAGCTTAGCAATTCCATTCTCTGGAAACACCATATATTTT
NA,TRBJ2-2,TRBV5-4,TRBD2,CASSLAATSTSGTGELFF,TGTGCCAGCAGCTTGGCCGCGACTAGCACTTCGGGCACCGGGGAGCTGTTTTTT
NA,TRBJ2-7,TRBV3-1/TRBV3-2,TRBD2,CASSPGLAGVEQYF,TGTGCCAGCAGCCCCGGGCTAGCGGGAGTGGAGCAGTACTTC
NA,TRBJ1-2,TRBV7-6,NA,CASSSDGYTF,TGTGCCAGCAGCTCAGATGGCTACACCTTC
NA,TRBJ1-1,TRBV28,NA,CASSLQDSTRTEAFF,TGTGCCAGCAGTCTACAGGACAGTACCCGCACTGAAGCTTTCTTT
NA,TRBJ1-2,TRBV4-2,NA,CASSQENGREDGYTF,TGTGCCAGCAGCCAAGAGAACGGCAGGGAGGATGGCTACACCTTC
NA,TRBJ2-5,TRBV5-8,NA,CASSLVPWAGETQYF,TGTGCCAGCAGCTTGGTCCCCTGGGCAGGGGAGACCCAGTACTTC
few,TRBJ2-7,TRBV6-2/TRBV6-3,TRBD2,CASSLSGSAYEQYF,TGTGCCAGCAGCCTTAGCGGGAGTGCCTACGAGCAGTACTTC
NA,TRBJ2-7,TRBV11-2,NA,CASSLFPRQVSYEQYF,TGTGCCAGCAGCTTATTCCCTCGTCAGGTCTCCTACGAGCAGTACTTC
NA,TRBJ1-1,TRBV5-6,TRBD1,CASSRAWTGGTEAFF,TGTGCCAGCAGCCGCGCCTGGACAGGGGGCACTGAAGCTTTCTTT
NA,TRBJ2-7,TRBV5-1,TRBD2,CASSFSLAEADEQYF,TGCGCCAGCAGCTTCTCACTAGCGGAGGCGGACGAGCAGTACTTC
NA,TRBJ2-1,TRBV7-7,NA,CASSLYAGTGDEQFF,TGTGCCAGCAGCTTATACGCGGGCACGGGGGATGAGCAGTTCTTC
once,TRBJ1-2,TRBV7-8,NA,CASSSRFGTGVYSYGYTF,TGTGCCAGCAGCAGTCGTTTTGGGACTGGGGTCTATTCCTATGGCTACACCTTC
NA,TRBJ2-7,TRBV7-3,TRBD2,CASSLRGAGGAYEQYF,TGTGCCAGCAGCTTAAGGGGCGCGGGGGGGGCCTACGAGCAGTACTTC
NA,TRBJ2-7,TRBV2,TRBD1,CASSELGQGAVEQYF,TGTGCCAGCAGTGAACTCGGGCAGGGGGCGGTCGAGCAGTACTTC
few,TRBJ2-3,TRBV30,TRBD1,CAWKNTGGTDTQYF,TGTGCCTGGAAGAACACAGGGGGCACAGATACGCAGTATTTT
once,TRBJ2-5,TRBV11-2,NA,CASSSNSRTQYF,TGTGCCAGCAGCTCAAACTCCCGGACCCAGTACTTC
NA,TRBJ1-6,TRBV7-9,NA,CASSQDGGSPLHF,TGTGCCAGCAGCCAGGACGGGGGTTCACCCCTCCACTTT
NA,TRBJ1-4,TRBV27,TRBD1,CASRQDRGHPNEKLFF,TGTGCCAGCAGGCAGGACAGGGGGCATCCTAATGAAAAACTGTTTTTT
NA,TRBJ1-1,TRBV19,NA,CASSMGQRTEAFF,TGTGCCAGTAGTATGGGACAACGCACTGAAGCTTTCTTT
NA,TRBJ1-1,TRBV7-9,NA,CASSLSGSEAFF,TGTGCCAGCAGCTTAAGTGGCTCTGAAGCTTTCTTT
few,TRBJ1-1,TRBV19,TRBD1,CARRLQIRTGSKNTEAFF,TGTGCCAGGAGACTTCAAATTCGGACAGGCTCGAAGAACACTGAAGCTTTCTTT
NA,TRBJ2-1,TRBV7-9,TRBD2,CASSSGLAGVRNEQFF,TGTGCCAGCAGCTCCGGACTAGCGGGAGTCCGCAATGAGCAGTTCTTC
NA,TRBJ1-3,TRBV3-1/TRBV3-2,NA,CASSHLLGNTIYF,TGTGCCAGCAGCCACCTCCTTGGAAACACCATATATTTT
NA,TRBJ2-1,TRBV24-1,TRBD2,CATSDTGLAGWDEQFF,TGTGCCACCAGTGACACGGGACTAGCGGGCTGGGATGAGCAGTTCTTC
NA,TRBJ2-3,TRBV11-1,TRBD2,CASSPGTSGSTDTQYF,TGTGCCAGCAGCCCCGGGACTAGCGGGAGCACAGATACGCAGTATTTT
NA,TRBJ1-5,TRBV6-5,TRBD1,CASSSATGEPQHF,TGTGCCAGCAGTTCCGCGACAGGGGAGCCCCAGCATTTT
NA,TRBJ1-6,TRBV28,TRBD1,CASSLSTQGRSPLHF,TGTGCCAGCAGTTTATCGACACAGGGGAGATCACCCCTCCACTTT
NA,TRBJ2-1,TRBV3-1/TRBV3-2,NA,CASSPTQRLYNEQFF,TGTGCCAGCAGCCCGACGCAGCGATTATACAATGAGCAGTTCTTC
NA,TRBJ2-7,TRBV28,TRBD2,CASRAGVYEQYF,TGTGCCAGCAGAGCGGGAGTCTACGAGCAGTACTTC
NA,TRBJ1-1,TRBV11-1,NA,CASSLRRVTEAFF,TGTGCCAGCAGCCTCCGTAGAGTCACTGAAGCTTTCTTT
NA,TRBJ2-3,TRBV5-6,TRBD2,CASSTRLAGGLPDTQYF,TGTGCCAGCAGCACGCGCTTAGCGGGGGGGCTGCCAGATACGCAGTATTTT
NA,TRBJ2-7,TRBV18,NA,CASSQEPSYEQYF,TGTGCCAGCTCACAGGAGCCCTCCTACGAGCAGTACTTC
NA,TRBJ2-3,TRBV28,TRBD1,CASSAPATGSTDTQYF,TGTGCCAGCAGTGCGCCCGCGACAGGGAGCACAGATACGCAGTATTTT
once,TRBJ2-7,TRBV12-3/TRBV12-4,NA,CASSLERGLQYF,TGTGCCAGCAGTTTAGAACGGGGATTGCAGTACTTC
NA,TRBJ2-2,TRBV5-1,TRBD1,CASSLDTGVTGELFF,TGCGCCAGCAGCTTGGACACAGGGGTGACCGGGGAGCTGTTTTTT
NA,TRBJ2-3,TRBV7-2,NA,CASSLRGLTGASTDTQYF,TGTGCCAGCAGCTTAAGGGGGCTGACGGGAGCTAGCACAGATACGCAGTATTTT
NA,TRBJ1-2,TRBV19,NA,CASSRSGGFNYGYTF,TGTGCCAGTAGCCGCTCCGGGGGATTTAACTATGGCTACACCTTC
NA,TRBJ2-7,TRBV4-2,TRBD2,CASSRGLAGEGYEQYF,TGTGCCAGCAGCCGAGGACTAGCGGGAGAAGGCTACGAGCAGTACTTC
NA,TRBJ2-5,TRBV5-1,NA,CASSTGTPQETQYF,TGCGCCAGCAGCACCGGGACTCCACAAGAGACCCAGTACTTC
NA,TRBJ2-4,TRBV5-6,NA,CASSRATVINIQYF,TGTGCCAGCAGCCGGGCGACAGTAATAAACATTCAGTACTTC
NA,TRBJ2-7,TRBV27,TRBD1,CASSPTRDRGRSEQYF,TGTGCCAGCAGCCCCACCCGGGACAGGGGACGCTCCGAGCAGTACTTC
few,TRBJ1-2,TRBV6-1,NA,CASSRQPLGYTF,TGTGCCAGCAGCCGACAGCCCTTGGGCTACACCTTC
once,TRBJ2-7,TRBV27,NA,CASSRTVEYEQYF,TGTGCCAGCAGCCGCACAGTAGAATACGAGCAGTACTTC
NA,TRBJ2-2,TRBV7-2,NA,CASSLAPGRNTGELFF,TGTGCCAGCAGCTTAGCCCCTGGCAGGAACACCGGGGAGCTGTTTTTT
NA,TRBJ1-4,TRBV5-4,NA,CASSLAGDNEKLFF,TGTGCCAGCAGCTTGGCCGGGGATAATGAAAAACTGTTTTTT
NA,TRBJ2-7,TRBV7-8,NA,CASSTYYEQYF,TGTGCCAGCAGCACCTACTACGAGCAGTACTTC
NA,TRBJ1-2,TRBV2,TRBD1,CANTTGQPGGYTF,TGTGCCAACACGACAGGGCAACCCGGTGGCTACACCTTC
NA,TRBJ2-7,TRBV6-5,NA,CASSYSRTVNYEQYF,TGTGCCAGCAGTTACTCCCGGACAGTTAACTACGAGCAGTACTTC